This T cell receptor beta chain was profiled in a study of T cell responses to AZD1222 COVID-19 vaccine. Looking at the study overall: Pooling covered second doses at about 4 or about 12 weeks.

The CDR3 is made up of 15 amino acids. V was clipped by 1 base and J by 1 base, with 9 bases between them. Looked up from germline, CDR1 is KGHSH and CDR2 is LQKENI. Turning to this clone: Antigen unknown.

TCRdb's table, derived via immunoSEQ multiplex PCR, lists solely in-frame clones and lacks some. The table shows 120,000 to 150,000 clones, with around 93% occurring only once. Study-wide results and limits: Spike-specific TCR breadth and depth were elevated following two AZD1222 doses. Variant regions that are unmutated are reportedly the target of nearly half of spike-specific TCRs. The CD4 TCRs associated with vaccination extended across spike and predominated at 160-218 and 743-854.

The source of this sequence is an adult in good health. V is TRBV18 and J is TRBJ2-3, with D hard to call. This sample comprised peripheral blood, obtained on day 0 of AZD1222 vaccination. The CDR3 region has the DNA TGTGCCAGCTCACCACTAACCGCCGGCACAGATACGCAGTATTTT. It is translated as CASSPLTAGTDTQYF. Supplemented by reference TRBV18 and TRBJ2-3, the full variable domain reads NAGVMQNPRHLVRRRGQEARLRCSPMKGHSHVYWYRQLPEEGLKFMVYLQKENIIDESGMPKERFSAEFPKEGPSILRIQQVVRGDSAAYFCASSPLTAGTDTQYFGPGTRLTVL.